The 7 T cell receptor beta chains below were found in one sample sequenced in a study of cytomegalovirus exposure and HLA in healthy donors. The PCR made use of 60 Vbeta and 13 Jbeta primers. Measured with immunoSEQ multiplex PCR; TCRdb has only the in-frame clones, and not every one. The data show roughly 200,000 clones, roughly 85% seen once. Sample: PBMCs. These receptors all come from a woman younger than 35 in good health and CMV-seronegative.

This chain uses TRBV27 with TRBJ2-5, with D possibly matching TRBD2 (5 bases). Near its end, the DNA agrees better with TRBJ2-7, so the J call may be wrong. This CDR3 has 19 residues. Germline V gene lookup returns CDR1 MNHEY and CDR2 SMNVEV (reference sequence). CDR3 sequence reads: CASSIKLEAGATYHYEQYF. The CDR3 region has the DNA TGTGCCAGCAGTATCAAACTAGAGGCCGGCGCGACCTACCATTACGAGCAGTACTTC.

The genes are TRBV28 and TRBJ2-7; 9 positions agree with TRBD1. The V gene end was trimmed by 4 bases and the J gene end by 12 bases; junction bases not matched to a gene: 4. The V gene's germline CDR1 is MDHEN and CDR2 SYDVKM. The CDR3 has 11 residues. The CDR3 nucleotides read TGTGCCAGCAGTTCCCGGGACAGGGCGTACTTC. It is translated as CASSSRDRAYF.

This chain uses TRBV28 with TRBJ1-2, with 7 bases fitting TRBD1. CDR1 is MDHEN, CDR2 SYDVKM, per germline. CDR3 length equals 15 residues. J was trimmed by 8 bases and V by 5 bases; bases with no gene match: 14. CDR3: CASSTNRQGGRGYTF. In nucleotides, the CDR3 is TGTGCCAGCAGTACCAACCGACAGGGTGGTCGGGGCTACACCTTC.

The chain uses TRBV5-8 and TRBJ1-1, with D hard to call. This CDR3 is built from 14 residues. Germline-derived CDR1 and CDR2 are SGHTS and YDEGEE. V was pared by 7 bases and J by 4 bases, with 17 bases between. CDR3 DNA sequence: TGTGCCAGCGTCAACCAGCCCCCGGGCACTGAAGCTTTCTTT. Its protein is CASVNQPPGTEAFF.

This chain connects TRBV5-3 to TRBJ1-1, with unresolved D. TRBV5-3 is annotated as an ORF whose role is uncertain. The length of the CDR3 is 14 residues. The germline V and J ends were trimmed by 1 base and 4 bases, with 11 bases remaining between them. The CDR3 sequence: CARSLLCRLTEAFF. The CDR3 DNA reads TGTGCCAGAAGCTTGTTGTGCCGACTCACTGAAGCTTTCTTT.

The chain combines TRBV4-1 with TRBJ2-3; 7 bases map to TRBD1. The CDR3 is 15 residues long. The V and J ends lost 0 bases and 3 bases, in that order; junction bases with no gene match: 3. The germline gives CDR1 MGHRA, CDR2 YSYEKL. The CDR3 nucleotides are TGCGCCAGCAGCCAAGAAGCACAGGGGACAGATACGCAGTATTTT. Protein product: CASSQEAQGTDTQYF.

This clone was found once. The rearrangement joins TRBV5-1 to TRBJ2-5; maybe TRBD1 (5 bases). Deletions cut 0 bases from V and 6 bases from J, with 15 bases between. The CDR3 runs 15 residues. CDR1 and CDR2 from the germline V gene are SGHRS and YFSETQ. The CDR3 sequence is CASSLGTGIIKTQYF. For the CDR3, the DNA is TGCGCCAGCAGCTTGGGAACAGGTATTATAAAGACCCAGTACTTC.